This entry lists 7 T cell receptor beta chains sequenced from one sample in a study of shared clonotypes between healthy human individuals. Only in-frame clones appear in the TCRdb table, and some are missing; sequencing was by immunoSEQ multiplex PCR. The table has over 1.4 million clones, roughly 96% seen once; the top ten hold approximately 1.1%. The sequencing sample was made of naive CD4+ T cells sorted from blood. Specified subset: CD45RA+ positively selected. The receptors stem from a man in his thirties or forties in good health.

The chain carries TRBV11-2 and TRBJ2-7; 7 nucleotides agree with TRBD2. Unmatched junction bases numbered 15, after V lost 10 bases and J lost 6 bases. CDR3 length equals 14 residues. Germline V gene lookup returns CDR1 SGHAT and CDR2 FQNNGV. The CDR3 loop reads CATRLAGGKVEQYF. The CDR3 bases are TGTGCCACCCGACTGGCCGGGGGGAAGGTCGAGCAGTACTTC.

The chain combines TRBV7-2 with TRBJ2-7; tentatively, D is TRBD2 (6 bases). Trimming shortened V by 0 bases and J by 3 bases, and 15 bases separated the two germline ends. The germline gives CDR1 SGHTA, CDR2 FQGNSA. The CDR3 covers 16 residues. This chain's CDR3 is CASSLAPSGHGYEQYF. CDR3 sequence (DNA): TGTGCCAGCAGCTTAGCGCCCAGCGGGCATGGCTACGAGCAGTACTTC. Together with reference TRBV7-2 and TRBJ2-7, the CDR3 gives the full variable domain: GAGVSQSPSNKVTEKGKDVELRCDPISGHTALYWYRQSLGQGLEFLIYFQGNSAPDKSGLPSDRFSAERTGGSVSTLTIQRTQQEDSAVYLCASSLAPSGHGYEQYFGPGTRLTVT.

The V call is TRBV5-4, the J call TRBJ2-6, with D unresolved. The CDR3 extends over 14 amino acids. Germline V gives CDR1 SGHNT, CDR2 YYREEE (reference sequence). V lost 4 bases and J lost 4, with 9 bases in between. This CDR3 is CASSHVTGANVLTF. As DNA, the CDR3 is TGTGCCAGCAGCCACGTGACAGGGGCCAACGTCCTGACTTTC.

In its sample, this clone was seen once. The chain uses TRBV29-1 and TRBJ2-6; D not resolved. The CDR3 has 14 residues. With 2 bases removed from V and 4 bases from J, the gap between germline ends came to 9 bases. The V gene's germline CDR1 is SQVTM and CDR2 ANQGSEA. CDR3 DNA sequence: TGCAGCGTTGAACTAACCCCGGGGGCCAACGTCCTGACTTTC. It codes for CSVELTPGANVLTF.

This chain uses TRBV11-2 with TRBJ1-2; D perhaps matches TRBD1 (5 bases). Trimming removed 8 bases from V and 3 bases from J, with 22 bases in between. Germline values: CDR1 SGHAT, CDR2 FQNNGV. This CDR3 contains 16 residues. Written as DNA, the CDR3 is TGTGCCAGCCGACGCGGACACACCAACGGTTACTATGGCTACACCTTC. Its protein is CASRRGHTNGYYGYTF.

DNA of the CDR3: TGCAGCGTTGAACCTTTGGGGATCTATGGCTACACCTTC. This translates into CSVEPLGIYGYTF. This chain links TRBV29-1 with TRBJ1-2; D is unclear. Germline CDR1 reads SQVTM; CDR2 reads ANQGSEA. V was pared by 2 bases and J by 4 bases, with 11 bases between. The CDR3 extends over 13 amino acids.

The rearrangement uses TRBV7-8 and TRBJ1-1, with D possibly matching TRBD1 (5 bases). V shed 0 bases and J shed 8 bases, with 10 bases lying between them. The CDR3 spans 13 residues. The germline gives CDR1 SGHVS, CDR2 FQNEAQ. CDR3 loop: CASSLAGEKEAFF. The DNA for the CDR3 is TGTGCCAGCAGCTTAGCGGGGGAAAAGGAAGCTTTCTTT.